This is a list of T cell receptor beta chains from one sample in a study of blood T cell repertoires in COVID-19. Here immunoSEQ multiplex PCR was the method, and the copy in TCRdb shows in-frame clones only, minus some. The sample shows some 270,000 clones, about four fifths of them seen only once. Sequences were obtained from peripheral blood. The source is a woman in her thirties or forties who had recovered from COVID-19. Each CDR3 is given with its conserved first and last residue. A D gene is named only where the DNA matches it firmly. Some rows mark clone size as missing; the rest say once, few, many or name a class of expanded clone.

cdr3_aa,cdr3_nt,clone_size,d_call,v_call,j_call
CASSLLAGAPYEQYF,TGTGCCAGCAGCTTATTAGCGGGGGCTCCCTACGAGCAGTACTTC,.,TRBD2,TRBV11-3,TRBJ2-7
CASSQAGTGGRTEAFF,TGTGCCAGCAGCCAGGCCGGGACAGGGGGCCGGACTGAAGCTTTCTTT,.,TRBD1,TRBV14,TRBJ1-1
CASSEFLQVNSGNTIYF,TGTGCCAGCAGTGAATTTCTACAGGTGAACTCTGGAAACACCATATATTTT,once,.,TRBV6-1,TRBJ1-3
CASSPYRGTSEKLFF,TGTGCCAGCAGCCCCTACAGGGGTACGAGCGAAAAACTGTTTTTT,once,TRBD1,TRBV14,TRBJ1-4
CASRQDGVNRNQPQHF,TGTGCCAGTAGACAGGACGGCGTTAATCGCAATCAGCCCCAGCATTTT,.,.,TRBV19,TRBJ1-5
CASGNLGGAYGYTF,TGTGCCAGTGGGAACTTAGGGGGCGCTTATGGCTACACCTTC,.,TRBD1,TRBV19,TRBJ1-2
CASRFLDSNQPQHF,TGTGCCAGCAGGTTTTTAGATAGCAATCAGCCCCAGCATTTT,.,.,TRBV6-5,TRBJ1-5
CASRPGQFYGYTF,TGTGCCAGCAGACCCGGACAGTTCTATGGCTACACCTTC,.,.,TRBV28,TRBJ1-2
CASSPFSGTGNQPQHF,TGTGCCAGCAGCCCTTTTTCCGGGACAGGGAATCAGCCCCAGCATTTT,.,TRBD1,TRBV2,TRBJ1-5
CASRPGQGLNQPQHF,TGTGCCAGCAGGCCCGGACAGGGGTTAAATCAGCCCCAGCATTTT,.,TRBD1,TRBV6-5,TRBJ1-5
CASSQLGRLAGGETQYF,TGTGCCAGCAGCCAACTCGGAAGACTAGCGGGGGGAGAGACCCAGTACTTC,.,TRBD2,TRBV3-1/TRBV3-2,TRBJ2-5
CASSQGPLRGSGNIQYF,TGCGCCAGCAGCCAAGGACCGCTCAGGGGGTCTGGAAACATTCAGTACTTC,.,TRBD1,TRBV4-1,TRBJ2-4
CASSLRQGDTQPQHF,TGTGCCAGCAGCTTGAGACAGGGGGATACTCAGCCCCAGCATTTT,.,TRBD1,TRBV5-5,TRBJ1-5
CASSLAGANEKLFF,TGTGCCAGCAGCCTTGCAGGGGCTAATGAAAAACTGTTTTTT,.,.,TRBV7-9,TRBJ1-4
CASSRGGSNQPQHF,TGTGCCAGCTCCCGCGGCGGGAGCAATCAGCCCCAGCATTTT,.,.,TRBV18,TRBJ1-5
CASSLVSSQGQDWYGYTF,TGCGCCAGCAGCTTGGTTTCCTCCCAGGGGCAGGACTGGTATGGCTACACCTTC,.,.,TRBV5-1,TRBJ1-2
CASSTTGVRNSPLHF,TGTGCCAGCAGCACGACAGGGGTCCGTAATTCACCCCTCCACTTT,.,TRBD1,TRBV5-6,TRBJ1-6
CASSLAGNSNQPQHF,TGCGCCAGCAGCTTGGCCGGGAATAGCAATCAGCCCCAGCATTTT,.,.,TRBV5-1,TRBJ1-5
CASSLGLFQMNTEAFF,TGTGCCAGCAGCTTAGGGTTGTTCCAGATGAACACTGAAGCTTTCTTT,.,.,TRBV13,TRBJ1-1
CASRGPDTQYF,TGTGCCAGCAGGGGCCCAGATACGCAGTATTTT,once,.,TRBV28,TRBJ2-3
CASSHAHSSYNEQFF,TGTGCCAGCAGCCACGCGCATAGCTCCTACAATGAGCAGTTCTTC,.,.,TRBV4-2,TRBJ2-1
CASSQTTGAGEQYF,TGTGCCAGCAGCCAAACCACAGGGGCTGGGGAGCAGTACTTC,.,TRBD1,TRBV14,TRBJ2-7
CASRSGDRKLFF,TGTGCCAGCAGGTCAGGGGACAGAAAACTGTTTTTT,.,TRBD1,TRBV7-9,TRBJ1-4
CASTAGGGGGDTQYF,TGTGCCAGCACGGCTGGAGGGGGGGGCGGGGATACGCAGTATTTT,.,.,TRBV6-5,TRBJ2-3